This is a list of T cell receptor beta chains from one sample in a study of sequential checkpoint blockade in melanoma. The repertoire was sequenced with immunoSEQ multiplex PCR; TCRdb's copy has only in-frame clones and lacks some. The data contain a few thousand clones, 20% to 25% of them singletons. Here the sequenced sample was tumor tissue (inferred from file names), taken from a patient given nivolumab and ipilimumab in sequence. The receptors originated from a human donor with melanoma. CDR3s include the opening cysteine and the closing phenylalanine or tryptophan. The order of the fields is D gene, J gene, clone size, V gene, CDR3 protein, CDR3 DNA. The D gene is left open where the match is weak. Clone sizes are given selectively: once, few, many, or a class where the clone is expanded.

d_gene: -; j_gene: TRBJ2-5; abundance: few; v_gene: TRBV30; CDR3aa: CAWSDTETQYF; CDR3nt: TGTGCCTGGAGTGACACCGAGACCCAGTACTTC
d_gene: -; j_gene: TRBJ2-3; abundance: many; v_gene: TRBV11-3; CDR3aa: CASSPGSLASTDTQYF; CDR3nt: TGTGCCAGCAGTCCTGGGAGCCTTGCGAGCACAGATACGCAGTATTTT
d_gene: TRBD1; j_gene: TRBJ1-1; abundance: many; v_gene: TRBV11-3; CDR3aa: CASSHRDRGRNTEAFF; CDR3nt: TGTGCCAGCAGCCACAGGGACAGGGGGCGGAACACTGAAGCTTTCTTT
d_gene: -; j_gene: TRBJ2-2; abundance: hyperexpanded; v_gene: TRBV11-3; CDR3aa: CASSVRLTTGELFF; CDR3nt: TGTGCCAGCAGCGTCAGACTTACAACCGGGGAGCTGTTTTTT
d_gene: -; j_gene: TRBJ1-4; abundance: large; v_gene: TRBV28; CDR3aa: CASKKGFGEKLFF; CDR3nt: TGTGCCAGCAAGAAGGGCTTCGGTGAAAAACTGTTTTTT
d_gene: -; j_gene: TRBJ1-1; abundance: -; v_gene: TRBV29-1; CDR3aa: CSAGGRNTEAFF; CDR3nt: TGCAGCGCTGGGGGGAGAAACACTGAAGCTTTCTTT
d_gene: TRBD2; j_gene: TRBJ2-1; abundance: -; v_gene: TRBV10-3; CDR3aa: CAISELSGRASGNEQFF; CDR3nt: TGTGCCATCAGTGAGCTTAGCGGGAGGGCTTCGGGCAATGAGCAGTTCTTC
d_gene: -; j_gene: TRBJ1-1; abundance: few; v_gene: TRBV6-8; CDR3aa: CASSYSVTGLDEAFF; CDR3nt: TGTGCCAGCAGTTACTCGGTGACTGGCCTCGACGAAGCTTTCTTT
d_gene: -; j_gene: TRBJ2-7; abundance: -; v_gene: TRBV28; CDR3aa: CASSFGGSYEQYF; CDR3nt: TGTGCCAGCAGTTTTGGGGGGTCCTACGAGCAGTACTTC
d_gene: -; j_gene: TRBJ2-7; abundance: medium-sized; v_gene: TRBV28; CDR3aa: CASSSPIPAGPTYEQYF; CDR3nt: TGTGCCAGCAGCTCTCCGATTCCCGCAGGTCCAACCTACGAGCAGTACTTC
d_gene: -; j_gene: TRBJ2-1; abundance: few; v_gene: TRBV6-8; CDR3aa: CASSDGVASYNEQFF; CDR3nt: TGTGCCAGCAGTGACGGGGTAGCCTCCTACAATGAGCAGTTCTTC
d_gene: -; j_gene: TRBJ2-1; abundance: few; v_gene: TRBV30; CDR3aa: CAWSVQRDNEQFF; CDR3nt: TGTGCCTGGAGTGTACAAAGGGACAATGAGCAGTTCTTC
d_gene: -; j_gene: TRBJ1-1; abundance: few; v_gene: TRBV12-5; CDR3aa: CASALNTEAFF; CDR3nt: TGTGCCAGTGCCCTCAACACTGAAGCTTTCTTT
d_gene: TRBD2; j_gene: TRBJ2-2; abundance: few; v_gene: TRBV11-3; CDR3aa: CASSDGLAENTGELFF; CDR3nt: TGTGCCAGCAGCGATGGACTAGCGGAAAACACCGGGGAGCTGTTTTTT
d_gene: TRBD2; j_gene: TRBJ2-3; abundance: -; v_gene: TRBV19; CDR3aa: CASGSGASSGTQYF; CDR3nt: TGTGCCAGTGGAAGCGGGGCCTCATCGGGGACGCAGTATTTT
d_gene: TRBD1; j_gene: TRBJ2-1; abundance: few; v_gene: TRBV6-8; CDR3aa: CASRLTGGKEQFF; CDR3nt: TGTGCCAGCAGACTGACAGGGGGCAAGGAGCAGTTCTTC
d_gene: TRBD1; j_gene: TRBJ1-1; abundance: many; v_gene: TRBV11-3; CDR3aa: CASSPGTGDTTVGTEAFF; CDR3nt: TGTGCCAGCAGCCCAGGGACAGGGGACACGACGGTGGGCACTGAAGCTTTCTTT
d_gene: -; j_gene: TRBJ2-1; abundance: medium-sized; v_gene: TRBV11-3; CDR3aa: CASSSSTTGTSFYEQFF; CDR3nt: -
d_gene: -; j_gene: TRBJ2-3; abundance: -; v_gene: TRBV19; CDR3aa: CASSLPRDTQYF; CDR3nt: TGTGCCAGTAGTCTACCGCGAGATACGCAGTATTTT
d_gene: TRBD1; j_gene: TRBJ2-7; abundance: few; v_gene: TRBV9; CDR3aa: CASTPGQGSHEQYF; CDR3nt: TGTGCCAGCACCCCGGGACAGGGTTCCCACGAGCAGTACTTC
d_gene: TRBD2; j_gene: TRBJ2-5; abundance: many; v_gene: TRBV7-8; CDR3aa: CASSLTSGGTQYF; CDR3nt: TGTGCCAGCAGCCTAACTAGCGGGGGGACCCAGTACTTC
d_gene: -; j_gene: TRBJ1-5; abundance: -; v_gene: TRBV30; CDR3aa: CAWSVVGGRQPQHF; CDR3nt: TGTGCCTGGAGTGTAGTAGGGGGTCGTCAGCCCCAGCATTTT
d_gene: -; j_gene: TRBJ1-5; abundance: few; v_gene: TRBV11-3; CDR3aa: CASSLVGGNQPQHF; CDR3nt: TGTGCCAGCAGCTTGGTAGGGGGCAATCAGCCCCAGCATTTT
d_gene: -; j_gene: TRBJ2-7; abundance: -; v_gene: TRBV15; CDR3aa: CATSSLQGVLHEQYF; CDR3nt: TGTGCCACCAGCAGCCTTCAGGGTGTTTTGCACGAGCAGTACTTC
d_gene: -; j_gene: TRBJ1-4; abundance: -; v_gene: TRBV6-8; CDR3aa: CASSYSITRAYEKLFF; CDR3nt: TGTGCCAGCAGTTACTCGATTACCAGGGCCTATGAAAAACTGTTTTTT
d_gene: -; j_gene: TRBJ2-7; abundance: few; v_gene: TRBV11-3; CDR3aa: CASKGGSAFSYEQYF; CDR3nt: TGTGCCAGCAAAGGAGGTAGCGCATTCTCCTACGAGCAGTACTTC
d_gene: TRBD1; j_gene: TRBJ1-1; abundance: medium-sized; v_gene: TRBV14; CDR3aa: CASSQVAGQGGAFF; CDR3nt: TGTGCCAGCAGCCAAGTTGCGGGACAGGGGGGTGCTTTCTTT
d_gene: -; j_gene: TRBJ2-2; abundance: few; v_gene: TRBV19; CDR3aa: CASSPGTGNTGELFF; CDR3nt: TGTGCCAGTAGTCCGGGGACTGGGAACACCGGGGAGCTGTTTTTT
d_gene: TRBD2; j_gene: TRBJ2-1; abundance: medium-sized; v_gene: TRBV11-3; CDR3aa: CASSLLAGLDEQFF; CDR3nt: TGTGCCAGCAGCTTATTAGCGGGATTGGATGAGCAGTTCTTC
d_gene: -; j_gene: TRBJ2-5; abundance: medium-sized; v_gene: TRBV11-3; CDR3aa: CASSLRGRVDRETQYF; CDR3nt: TGTGCCAGCAGCTTAAGGGGCAGGGTTGATCGGGAGACCCAGTACTTC
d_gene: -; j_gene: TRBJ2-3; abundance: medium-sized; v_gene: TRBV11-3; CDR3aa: CASSLVPRGSTDTQYF; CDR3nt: TGTGCCAGCAGCTTAGTACCCCGGGGTAGCACAGATACGCAGTATTTT
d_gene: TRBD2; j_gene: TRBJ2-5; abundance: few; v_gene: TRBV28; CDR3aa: CASKLAGLRETQYF; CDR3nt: TGTGCCAGCAAACTAGCGGGATTGAGGGAGACCCAGTACTTC
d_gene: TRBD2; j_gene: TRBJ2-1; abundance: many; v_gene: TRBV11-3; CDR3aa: CASSPRTSGGYNEQFF; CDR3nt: TGTGCCAGCAGCCCAAGGACTAGCGGGGGCTACAATGAGCAGTTCTTC